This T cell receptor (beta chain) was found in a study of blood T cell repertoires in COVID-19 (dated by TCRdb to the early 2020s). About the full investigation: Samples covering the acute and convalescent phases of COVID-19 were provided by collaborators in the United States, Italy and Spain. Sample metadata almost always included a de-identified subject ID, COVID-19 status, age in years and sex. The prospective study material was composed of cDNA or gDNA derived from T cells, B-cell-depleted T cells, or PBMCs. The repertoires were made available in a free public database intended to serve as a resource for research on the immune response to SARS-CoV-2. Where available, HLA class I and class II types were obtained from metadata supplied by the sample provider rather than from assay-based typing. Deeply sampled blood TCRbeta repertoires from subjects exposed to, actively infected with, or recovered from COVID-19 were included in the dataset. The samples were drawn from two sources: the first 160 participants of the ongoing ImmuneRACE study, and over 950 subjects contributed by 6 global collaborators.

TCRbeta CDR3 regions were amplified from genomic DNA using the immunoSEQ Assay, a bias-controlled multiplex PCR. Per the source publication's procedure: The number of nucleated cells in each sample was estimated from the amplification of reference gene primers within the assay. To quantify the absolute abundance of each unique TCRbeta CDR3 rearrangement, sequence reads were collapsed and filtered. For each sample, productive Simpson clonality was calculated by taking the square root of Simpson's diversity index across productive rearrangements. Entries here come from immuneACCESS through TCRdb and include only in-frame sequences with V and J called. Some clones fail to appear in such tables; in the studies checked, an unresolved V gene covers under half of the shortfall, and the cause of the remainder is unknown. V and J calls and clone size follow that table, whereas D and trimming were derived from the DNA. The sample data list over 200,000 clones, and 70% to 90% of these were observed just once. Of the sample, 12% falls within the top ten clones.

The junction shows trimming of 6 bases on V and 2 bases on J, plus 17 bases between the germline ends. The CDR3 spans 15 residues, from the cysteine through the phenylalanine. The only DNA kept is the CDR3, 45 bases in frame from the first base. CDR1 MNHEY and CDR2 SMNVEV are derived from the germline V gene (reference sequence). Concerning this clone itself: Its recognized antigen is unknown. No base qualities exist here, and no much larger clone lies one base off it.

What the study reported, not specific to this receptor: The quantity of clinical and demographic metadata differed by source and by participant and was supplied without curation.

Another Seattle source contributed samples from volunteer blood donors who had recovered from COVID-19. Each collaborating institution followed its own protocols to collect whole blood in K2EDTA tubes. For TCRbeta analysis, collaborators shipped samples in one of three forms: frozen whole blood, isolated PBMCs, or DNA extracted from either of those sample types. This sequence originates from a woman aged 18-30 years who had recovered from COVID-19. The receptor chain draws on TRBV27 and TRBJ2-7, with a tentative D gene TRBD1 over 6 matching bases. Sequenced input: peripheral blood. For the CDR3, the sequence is CASSLLGHGTYEQYF. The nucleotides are TGTGCCAGCAGCCTACTGGGACACGGAACCTACGAGCAGTACTTC.